Listed here is a single T cell receptor beta chain. Its antigen is unidentified. The sample comes from a study of vaccination effects on CD4 cells after COVID-19. J was trimmed by 7 bases and V by 7 bases; bases with no gene match: 12. Germline loops: CDR1 MNHEY, CDR2 SVGAGI. CDR3 length: 15 amino acids. Assay: immunoSEQ multiplex PCR; the TCRdb copy retains only in-frame clones and omits some. This sample has tens of thousands of clones; 55% to 85% occur once, and the top ten carry roughly 1.2%. Ahead of sequencing, the ViraFEST assay grew antigen-specific CD4+ T cells using viral peptide pools. Isolation of CD4+ T cells took place after 10 days of culture. Participants were given two doses of BNT162b2 or mRNA-1273 vaccine.

This sample comprised CD4+ T cells from PBMCs cultured with HCoV-229E spike peptides, obtained after COVID-19 vaccination. The origin of this receptor is a human donor who received a COVID-19 vaccine. This rearrangement joins TRBV6-5 to TRBJ1-5; 8 positions agree with TRBD1. The CDR3 sequence: CASNPQGVGEQPQHF. The CDR3 bases are TGTGCCAGCAATCCACAGGGGGTAGGGGAGCAGCCCCAGCATTTT.